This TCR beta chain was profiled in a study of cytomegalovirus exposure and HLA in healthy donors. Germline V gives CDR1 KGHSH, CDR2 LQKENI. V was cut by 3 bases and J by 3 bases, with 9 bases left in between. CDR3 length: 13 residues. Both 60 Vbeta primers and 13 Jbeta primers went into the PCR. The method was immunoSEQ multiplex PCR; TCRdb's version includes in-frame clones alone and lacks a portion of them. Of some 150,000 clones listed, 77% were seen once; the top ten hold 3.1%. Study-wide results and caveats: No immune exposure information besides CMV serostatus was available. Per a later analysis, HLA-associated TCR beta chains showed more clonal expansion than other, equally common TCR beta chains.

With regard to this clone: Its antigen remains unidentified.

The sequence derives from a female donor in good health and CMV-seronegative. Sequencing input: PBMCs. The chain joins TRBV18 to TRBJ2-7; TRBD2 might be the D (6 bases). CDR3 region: CASSPRDGYEQYF. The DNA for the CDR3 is TGTGCCAGCTCACCGCGGGACGGCTACGAGCAGTACTTC.